Below are 2 T cell receptor beta chains sequenced from a single sample in a study of T cell responses to AZD1222 COVID-19 vaccine. Using immunoSEQ multiplex PCR, the repertoire was profiled, and TCRdb retains in-frame clones only, with some absent. The sample has roughly 97,000 clones, approximately 91% seen once. The sample consisted of peripheral blood, taken on day 0 of AZD1222 vaccination. These receptors all come from an adult in good health.

The V call is TRBV4-2, the J call TRBJ1-3; the D is unclear. The CDR3 loop spans 12 amino acids. V lost 0 bases and J 3 bases, leaving 0 bases between the germline ends. Looked up from germline, CDR1 is LGHNA and CDR2 is YNFKEQ. DNA for the CDR3: TGTGCCAGCAGCCAAGATGGAAACACCATATATTTT. Amino acids: CASSQDGNTIYF.

This chain links TRBV29-1 with TRBJ1-1; D is possibly TRBD1 (6 bases). The length of the CDR3 is 14 residues. V lost 4 bases and J lost 1, with 13 bases in between. Germline CDR1 reads SQVTM; CDR2 reads ANQGSEA. The CDR3 bases are TGCAGCGTTGCCCTTATGACAGGGAACACTGAAGCTTTCTTT. Its protein is CSVALMTGNTEAFF.